The following is a TCR beta chain sequence with its context. This clone was detected once. Its target antigen remains unknown. No base-level quality is on record; no much larger clone is a single base apart. The data were obtained in a study of cytomegalovirus exposure and HLA in healthy donors (dated by TCRdb to about 2017). Study-wide context: According to an earlier analysis of around 600 of the donors, some 180 million T cells yielded 117 million unique TCR beta sequences and approximately 280 Gb of sequence data. Around 330 gigabases of sequencing data and 70 million to 100 million unique TCR sequences made up an early release that covered fewer than 650 HLA-typed donors. Among the approximately 420 genotyped donors, approximately 82% belonged to the genetic ancestry cluster associated with self-reported Caucasian donors. The study aimed to test whether signatures of past pathogen exposure could be identified by cataloging public T cell receptors. The study profiled the T cell repertoires of around 700 subjects by immunosequencing and related them to cytomegalovirus serostatus. Besides the first cohort of around 700 subjects, a separate validation cohort made up of 90 to 150 different subjects was used. To predict cytomegalovirus infection status, the study brought together high-throughput TCR immunosequencing, statistical association of individual TCRs with disease status, and machine learning. In a later analysis, previously published TCR beta repertoires from 600 to 850 donors were re-analyzed and high-resolution HLA genotyping was added so that TCR occurrence patterns could be studied. In the later analysis, no new phenotypic data were used to find candidate immune exposures; instead, reliance was placed on TCR beta sequences and their occurrence across donors. In an earlier analysis of over 550 of the donors, high-throughput TCR beta sequencing was used to judge whether each TCR beta V gene segment behaved as functional or pseudogenic. Alongside the repertoire data, information on donor age, sex, ethnicity and CMV serostatus was compiled. Genome-wide SNP genotypes for about 55% of the roughly 670 donors were used in a later genetic analysis, which treated that subset as a discovery cohort. All discovery cohort repertoires had been generated using a single sequencing platform. Both class I and class II loci were covered by HLA typing, at four-digit resolution. Typing coverage differed by locus: A, B, C, DRB1 and DQB1 were typed in about 629-630 donors, DQA1 in about 550, DPA1 in around 580, and DPB1 in roughly 450. Five DR-DQ haplotypes were handled as single units for association and clustering because linkage in the cohort was strong. Among some 400 genotyped donors of the cohort, an average of around 250,000 unique TCR beta nucleotide sequences was sequenced per donor, of which 15% to 20% were non-productive. Results and caveats for the whole study, not just this receptor: The classifier was reported to diagnose cytomegalovirus status with high specificity and sensitivity in both the original and validation cohorts. The authors suggested that the approach could potentially be generalized to other disease states and immunological phenotypes. While some public TCRs were present in many individuals, most TCR sequences turned up only very rarely across donors. Assigning TCR associations to individual alleles was difficult when HLA alleles, especially DR and DQ, strongly co-occurred. The 87-base-pair reads could not distinguish some IMGT-functional V segments, including TRBV6-2 and TRBV6-3, so those segments were excluded. In a later genetic analysis, fewer N-insertions in productive TCRs were reported among donors in an Asian-associated ancestry cluster than the approximately 710-donor mean. Specific HLA alleles were associated with 15,000 to 20,000 TCR beta sequences at a false discovery rate of 0.05 in a later analysis. Linkage disequilibrium might explain the correlated functional status among segregating V segments, but an unknown experimental factor could not be ruled out. V-gene and J-gene trimming of TCR beta chains was associated with a missense DCLRE1C variant in a later genetic analysis, and the association was replicated in an independent cohort. The study listed 164 TCR beta chains as associated with cytomegalovirus. Because some donors lacked HLA typing at each locus, the association tests relied only on the typed subset. A later analysis found that TCR association rates varied across HLA loci, with DRB1 alleles showing the most associated TCRs and HLA-C alleles the fewest. A later analysis found that most CMV-associated TCR beta chains appeared HLA-restricted, with HLA associations seemingly driven largely by CMV exposure. An earlier analysis of around 600 of the donors showed that most TCR beta V segments appeared in productive rearrangements either about 90% or about 30% of the time, which broadly matched IMGT annotations. The sequencing pipeline was judged likely to have produced a cluster of highly shared sequence variants as a technical artifact. Because counts were too low, about 15 rarely observed V segments, including chromosome 9 orphons, were left out of the earlier analysis of approximately 500 of the donors. Compared with equally common non-associated chains, HLA-associated TCR beta chains in a later analysis were more clonally expanded and had lower generation probabilities. In a later analysis, several top co-occurrence clusters were reported to appear linked to parvovirus B19, influenza, CMV and Epstein-Barr virus. This cohort had only TCR beta chains sequenced, and the lack of alpha or paired-chain data limited which features could be detected. Roughly uniform sequencing depth across donors was assumed in presence/absence analyses, although this assumption may not hold. The only immune exposure information available for the cohort was CMV serostatus. A further reported finding was that TCR beta sequences accurately predicted the HLA-A and HLA-B alleles for most subjects in the first cohort. In vitro tests confirmed that three of the cytomegalovirus-associated TCR beta chains recognize cytomegalovirus antigens.

In total, 500 to 700 healthy bone marrow donors made up the cohort. At the time of sampling, all cohort members were nominally healthy, though unrecorded immune exposures were likely present. The donor was CMV seronegative and was included in the group of hundreds of seronegative cohort members. Each donor provided a peripheral blood sample, and peripheral blood mononuclear cells were used for TCR beta sequencing. The Qiagen DNeasy Blood Extraction Kit was used to extract genomic DNA from the blood cell samples. V is cut back by 5 bases and J by 0 bases, with 10 bases in the junction unmatched. The CDR3 goes from the cysteine to the phenylalanine over 17 residues. The retained sequence is limited to the CDR3, 51 bases, with the frame set at the first base. The germline V gene (reference sequence) gives CDR1 as SEHNR and CDR2 as FQNEAQ. The library was produced with the immunoSEQ multiplex PCR assay. For the multiplex PCR, a mixture combining 60 forward primers for TCR Vbeta segments and 13 reverse primers for TCR Jbeta segments was used. The CDR3 region of rearranged TCR beta genes was amplified from genomic DNA with a multiplex PCR assay. The Illumina HiSeq System was used to sequence the amplified TCR beta libraries as 87-base-pair reads. Turning to the authors' computational methods: Across the 640 or so repertoires, a later analysis counted 78 million or so unique TCR beta chains, around 11 million of which were shared by at least two donors. Raw reads were error-corrected and collapsed into unique sequences with a nearest-neighbor algorithm that merged closely related sequences to remove PCR and sequencing errors. Alignment of CDR3 sequences to IMGT reference sequences was used to assign V, D and J gene segments. Each retained sequence needed at least a six-nucleotide match to both a V gene segment and a J gene segment. A rearrangement was called productive if the CDR3 had no stop codons and remained in frame with V and J, and every other rearrangement was called non-productive. Following IMGT convention, CDR3 was defined as the stretch from the second conserved V-encoded cysteine to the conserved J-encoded phenylalanine. Sequences without an unambiguous match to a single V gene segment were excluded from the earlier analysis of 500 to 700 of the donors. An earlier analysis of a few hundred of the donors called V segments functional above 56.7% productive rearrangements and segregating when the between-donor standard deviation exceeded 5%. A statistical classification framework was developed to diagnose cytomegalovirus status using the catalog of TCR beta chain sequences. V and J gene assignment, in a later analysis, came from comparing TCR nucleotide sequences with IMGT/GENE-DB human TR gene sequences. A later analysis assigned CDR3 sequences and most-parsimonious VDJ recombination scenarios with the TCRdist pipeline. In a later analysis, each TCR beta chain was defined by its CDR3 amino acid sequence together with its V-gene family, and reads lacking a unique V-gene family were excluded. To address suspected cross-contamination and a sequencing artifact, a later analysis removed 450 to 700 highly shared, low-generation-probability nucleotide sequences. In a later analysis, a clonal expansion index for each public chain was calculated from normalized within-repertoire ranks of inferred template counts. In a later analysis, generation probabilities were computed with a VDJ recombination model fitted to out-of-frame rearrangements, and the resulting probabilities were checked against IGoR. In a later analysis, TCR-TCR, TCR-HLA and TCR-CMV co-occurrence was scored with hypergeometric tests, and a repertoire-size bias correction was applied to TCR pairs. A later analysis estimated false discovery rates by permuting HLA or CMV assignments 20 times. A later analysis grouped co-occurring TCRs with DBSCAN, adding TCRdist sequence similarity when clustering within HLA-allele-positive subsets. Repertoires with fewer than 30,000 or more than 120,000 public chains were left out of co-occurrence clustering, as were about 5 repertoires with anomalous nucleotide sharing. TCRdb mirrors the immuneACCESS table, restricted to in-frame sequences. Some clones are absent from its copies; in checked studies, under half trace to an unresolved V gene, and the reason for the others is unknown. From that table come the V and J calls and clone size; the DNA was used to work out D and trimming. The sample has 180,000 or so clones on record, about three quarters of them singletons. The ten largest clones add up to around 1.5% of the sample.

The sequence came from a man aged 18 to 30 in good health and CMV-seronegative. The chain is made from TRBV7-9 and TRBJ1-1; 9 bases in the middle match TRBD1. The sequencing input was PBMCs. The DNA sequence reads TGTGCCAGCAGCCCTGGGGACAGGGTACTAATGAACACTGAAGCTTTCTTT. This is translated as CASSPGDRVLMNTEAFF. The CDR3, completed at both ends by the reference TRBV7-9 and TRBJ1-1 genes, gives the full variable domain DTGVSQNPRHKITKRGQNVTFRCDPISEHNRLYWYRQTLGQGPEFLTYFQNEAQLEKSRLLSDRFSAERPKGSFSTLEIQRTEQGDSAMYLCASSPGDRVLMNTEAFFGQGTRLTVV.